This TCR beta chain was identified during a study of T cells in Graves' hyperthyroidism and ophthalmopathy (dated by TCRdb to the late 2010s). With regard to the full study: Peripheral blood was sampled at the time of initial diagnosis, prior to any treatment. To identify TCR V-J signatures that set the groups apart, the researchers used a discovery cohort of 100 patients, made up of 40 to 45 with Graves' ophthalmopathy and about 60 with stable Graves' hyperthyroidism. Prospective prediction of ophthalmopathy was tested in an independent validation cohort consisting of some 20 hyperthyroidism patients and 17 patients who later progressed to ophthalmopathy. For training and testing, the 100 or so patients in the discovery cohort were randomly divided in a 7:3 ratio. Thyroid tissue and blood T-cell repertoires from several Graves' hyperthyroidism patients were also compared in the study. Once sampling was done, hyperthyroidism patients were given methimazole at a starting dose of 30 mg daily, whereas ophthalmopathy patients were given high-dose intravenous methylprednisolone. According to the paper, TCR Vbeta CDR3 sequencing was carried out on over 130 peripheral blood samples, which came from 40 to 45 ophthalmopathy, some 73 hyperthyroidism and roughly 17 progressor patients. The full study reports these points: During validation, the model predicted progression to ophthalmopathy a median of approximately six months ahead of onset, with roughly 65% sensitivity and 72.22% specificity. No statistical method was used to set the sample size in advance, and investigators knew the group allocation. Most expanded thyroid clonotypes (frequency above 0.001) were also detected in blood, a finding suggesting that blood repertoires may reflect thyroid immune responses. A model built on a 13 V-J signature distinguished ophthalmopathy from stable hyperthyroidism, reaching over 85% sensitivity and about 81% specificity in cross-validation and 80%/75% in testing.

The TCR beta CDR3 regions were amplified from RNA transcripts. A first-round RT-PCR of the TCR CDR3 used the HTBI primer set with the Qiagen OneStep RT-PCR kit. Libraries were constructed in a second round of multiplex PCR, after which size selection and purification were performed. Sequencing of the libraries was done on an Illumina HiSeq2000 using paired-end 100 bp reads. The paper's data handling went like this. Raw data were processed with SOAPnuke, discarding reads with adapters, uncalled bases, mean Phred below 15, or no exact constant-primer or identifier match. COPE v1.2.5 was used to merge the high-quality paired reads, and each unique nucleotide sequence was defined as a clonotype. Clonotypes were aligned to IMGT TRBV, TRBD and TRBJ reference segments using MiTCR v1.1. Only V-J combinations with frequency above 0.0001, covering about 99% of repertoires, were analysed. A TCS score was defined as the ratio between F50 (clonal expansion) and ExV (chaos), using BLOSUM62-based TCRdist between CDR3 peptides within each V-J. Welch's t-statistics and random forest reduced 450 to 600 V-J features to about 12, which were used in a naive Bayes classifier (R e1071). Through fastp at Q25 and MiXCR, TCRdb rebuilt clones from the public reads, retaining in-frame beta chains. Under each unique CDR3 protein, matching rows form one entry showing the most common genes and DNA. The V and J calls and clone size are TCRdb's, not the authors'. The sample profile shows around 200,000 distinct CDR3 sequences; approximately 20% of them were found once. The ten largest clones take up approximately 40% of the sample.

Graves' hyperthyroidism was defined as stable when no progression to ophthalmopathy occurred over 18 months of follow-up. Hyperthyroidism patients were newly diagnosed, with disease duration under 2 months, and aged 18 to 65 years. Any patient with an uncontrolled infection, another autoimmune disease, pregnancy or lactation was excluded. Clinical symptoms, serum thyroxine and TRAb, thyroid ultrasound, and orbital computed tomography formed the basis for the diagnoses. PBMCs were separated from roughly 10 ml of fresh peripheral blood using Ficoll-Paque density gradient centrifugation. Total RNA was extracted with Trizol reagent, and quality was checked on an Agilent 2100 Bioanalyzer. There are many counts of this clonotype. Its target antigen remains unknown. No qualities accompany the bases; no much larger clone lies one base away. Here V drops 5 bases and J drops 4 bases, and the junction holds 7 bases not matched to any gene. As encoded in the germline V gene, CDR1 is MNHNS while CDR2 is SASEGT. Including the terminal cysteine and phenylalanine, the CDR3 comprises 14 residues. Only the CDR3 DNA stays, 42 bases, in frame from base 1.

This TCR came from a man aged 40-55 years with Graves' hyperthyroidism. The V and J genes are TRBV6-1 and TRBJ2-5; TRBD1 lines up with 7 middle nucleotides. Sequenced input: blood. In nucleotide form, the sequence is TGTGCCAGCAGTACCCGGACAGGAGGAGAGACCCAGTACTTC. Translated, it gives CASSTRTGGETQYF.